The 20 T cell receptor beta chains presented below share a single source sample, sequenced in a study of cytomegalovirus exposure and HLA in healthy donors. PCR used 60 Vbeta primers and 13 Jbeta primers. The table came from immunoSEQ multiplex PCR; TCRdb's copy has only in-frame clones and leaves some out. The sample records about 190,000 clones, just under 75% being singletons. The specimen was PBMCs. The source of these receptors is a man aged 30 to 39 in good health and CMV-seropositive.

The V and J genes are TRBV9 and TRBJ2-1, with D maybe TRBD2 (5 bases). The CDR3 contains 16 residues. Per the germline V gene, CDR1 is SGDLS and CDR2 is YYNGEE. With 3 bases removed from V and 6 bases from J, the gap between germline ends came to 19 bases. CDR3: CASSAVSGDLTNEQFF. The CDR3 bases are TGTGCCAGCAGCGCCGTGAGCGGAGATTTAACCAATGAGCAGTTCTTC.

This clone has more than one count but fewer than ten. DNA for the CDR3: TGCGCCAGCAGCCAAAGGGGAGGGGGTAGCTACGAGCAGTACTTC. This gives the protein CASSQRGGGSYEQYF. The chain has TRBV4-3 and TRBJ2-7; a possible D gene is TRBD2 (7 bases). CDR1 is LGHNA, CDR2 YSLEER, per germline. The CDR3 covers 15 residues. Trimming pared 2 bases from V and 3 bases from J, leaving 14 bases between.

V and J are TRBV21-1 and TRBJ1-5. TRBV21-1 is tagged as a pseudogene. This CDR3 is built from 13 residues. The CDR3 sequence: CASLGGSNQPQHF. CDR3 DNA: TGTGCCAGCCTCGGGGGGAGCAATCAGCCCCAGCATTTT.

The CDR3 here is CSVETGFYEQYF. CDR3 sequence (DNA): TGCAGCGTTGAGACAGGCTTCTACGAGCAGTACTTC. This rearrangement joins TRBV29-1 to TRBJ2-5; D perhaps matches TRBD1 (6 bases). TRBJ2-7 explains the end of the DNA better; the J call may be wrong. In germline, CDR1 is SQVTM, CDR2 ANQGSEA. CDR3 size: 12 residues.

This clone was detected only once. This CDR3 is CASRGAGGYTF. The CDR3, as DNA: TGTGCCAGCAGGGGGGCTGGGGGCTACACCTTC. The V call is TRBV25-1, the J call TRBJ1-2, with a possible D match to TRBD1 (6 bases). The V end lost 6 bases, the J end lost 8 bases, and 10 bases lay between the germline ends. This CDR3 comprises 11 residues. CDR1 and CDR2 from the germline V gene are MGHDK and SYGVNS.

The chain links TRBV2 to TRBJ1-1; D is undetermined. The V gene lost 6 bases and the J gene lost 6 bases, with 8 bases spanning the gap. CDR1 and CDR2 (germline): SNHLY, FYNNEI. CDR3 size: 11 residues. CDR3 residues: CASRGRAEAFF. The CDR3 coding sequence is TGTGCCAGCAGAGGGAGGGCTGAAGCTTTCTTT.

V usage is TRBV11-2 and J usage is TRBJ1-6; no definite D call. The CDR3 covers 13 residues. The V gene lost 3 bases and the J gene lost 7 bases, with 7 bases spanning the gap. The germline gives CDR1 SGHAT, CDR2 FQNNGV. This CDR3 reads CASSLGPNSPLHF. The CDR3 nucleotides are TGTGCCAGCAGCTTGGGCCCGAATTCACCCCTCCACTTT.

CDR3 sequence reads: CASSPRTSNYNEQFF. The CDR3 nucleotides read TGTGCCAGCAGTCCAAGGACTAGTAACTACAATGAGCAGTTCTTC. The chain couples TRBV28 to TRBJ2-1, with 7 bases that match TRBD2. Germline V gene lookup returns CDR1 MDHEN and CDR2 SYDVKM. The CDR3 sequence is 15 residues long. The J segment lost 3 bases and the V segment lost 5 bases, leaving 7 bases of the junction unmatched. Full variable domain (outside the CDR3, taken from reference TRBV28 and TRBJ2-1): DVKVTQSSRYLVKRTGEKVFLECVQDMDHENMFWYRQDPGLGLRLIYFSYDVKMKEKGDIPEGYSVSREKKERFSLILESASTNQTSMYLCASSPRTSNYNEQFFGPGTRLTVL.

This chain links TRBV7-6 with TRBJ2-7, with a possible D match to TRBD1 (6 bases). Per germline, CDR1 SGHVS and CDR2 FNYEAQ. The CDR3 length is 15 residues. Trimming shortened V by 5 bases and J by 1 base, and 15 bases separated the two germline ends. The CDR3, as DNA: TGTGCCAGCAGCCCGGTACCGGACAGTTCCTACGAGCAGTACTTC. Translation gives CASSPVPDSSYEQYF.

This clone was picked up one time. The V gene is TRBV7-2, the J gene TRBJ2-5, with 11 positions matching TRBD1. V gave up 4 bases and J gave up 5 bases; unmatched junction bases: 6. In germline, CDR1 is SGHTA, CDR2 FQGNSA. This CDR3 has 15 amino acids. The CDR3 sequence: CASSSGTGGRETQYF. The CDR3 DNA follows: TGTGCCAGCAGCTCCGGGACAGGGGGGCGGGAGACCCAGTACTTC.

This clone has only a few counts. The chain links TRBV11-2 to TRBJ2-1, with TRBD2 matching over 10 bases. The ends lost 2 bases at V and 6 bases at J; junction bases unmatched: 10. CDR3 length equals 17 residues. Looked up from germline, CDR1 is SGHAT and CDR2 is FQNNGV. CDR3 loop: CASSLLLAGVAVNEQFF. The CDR3 DNA follows: TGTGCCAGCAGCTTACTTCTAGCGGGGGTGGCGGTCAATGAGCAGTTCTTC. The whole variable domain, filled in from reference TRBV11-2 and TRBJ2-1, reads EAGVAQSPRYKIIEKRQSVAFWCNPISGHATLYWYQQILGQGPKLLIQFQNNGVVDDSQLPKDRFSAERLKGVDSTLKIQPAKLEDSAVYLCASSLLLAGVAVNEQFFGPGTRLTVL.

The V call is TRBV4-3, the J call TRBJ1-6; D is perhaps TRBD1 (5 bases). Germline V CDR1 and CDR2: LGHNA, YSLEER. The length of the CDR3 is 15 residues. Trimming cost V 0 bases and J 10 bases, with 13 bases left between them. This CDR3 is CASSQDGAGRSPLHF. In DNA form, the CDR3 reads TGCGCCAGCAGCCAAGATGGGGCAGGGAGGTCACCCCTCCACTTT.

The chain joins TRBV19 to TRBJ1-1, with 8 bases that match TRBD1. Per the germline V gene, CDR1 is LNHDA and CDR2 is SQIVND (reference sequence). V lost 2 bases and J lost 3; bases outside the gene matches: 8. This CDR3 is built from 16 residues. CDR3 in DNA: TGTGCCAGTAGTATACTTCCGACAGGGGAGGACACTGAAGCTTTCTTT. As protein: CASSILPTGEDTEAFF.

The chain combines TRBV28 with TRBJ2-5; 8 nucleotides agree with TRBD1. Germline lookup yields CDR1 MDHEN and CDR2 SYDVKM. CDR3 length equals 15 residues. With 5 bases clipped from V and 5 bases from J, the junction kept 10 bases outside the gene matches. The CDR3 sequence: CASSPGQGAWETQYF. The DNA of the CDR3 is TGTGCCAGCAGTCCTGGGCAGGGGGCTTGGGAGACCCAGTACTTC.

Written as DNA, the CDR3 is TGTGCCAGCTCACCGGGACTAGCGGGAGTCGGGGGAGCAGATACGCAGTATTTT. Its translation: CASSPGLAGVGGADTQYF. V and J are TRBV18 and TRBJ2-3; 14 bases map to TRBD2. With 3 bases clipped from V and 4 bases from J, the junction kept 9 bases outside the gene matches. Germline V CDR1 and CDR2: KGHSH, LQKENI. The CDR3 spans 18 residues.

The CDR3 protein is CASSQNRVRAGELFF. CDR3 DNA: TGTGCCAGCAGCCAAAACAGGGTCCGGGCCGGGGAGCTGTTTTTT. J is TRBJ2-2 and V is TRBV4-2; D perhaps matches TRBD1 (6 bases). The V and J ends lost 2 bases and 6 bases respectively, with 13 bases between them. Germline V gene lookup returns CDR1 LGHNA and CDR2 YNFKEQ. There are 15 residues in the CDR3.

Only a few counts were recorded for this clone. V and J are TRBV5-8 and TRBJ2-1; D is possibly TRBD1 (6 bases). Germline V lookup: CDR1 SGHTS, CDR2 YDEGEE. The V end was cut by 2 bases, the J end by 8 bases, with 11 bases between. The CDR3 consists of 13 residues. DNA of the CDR3: TGTGCCAGCAGCTTCTTCAGGGGCCATGAGCAGTTCTTC. Protein product: CASSFFRGHEQFF.

The V gene is TRBV7-2, the J gene TRBJ2-1; D unclear. CDR1 is SGHTA and CDR2 is FQGNSA in the germline V gene. The CDR3 sequence is 13 residues long. Between the trimmed V and J ends, which lost 2 bases and 7 bases, there was a span of 9 bases. In DNA, the CDR3 is TGTGCCAGCAGCTTATCGTCCGGTAATGAGCAGTTCTTC. Its translation is CASSLSSGNEQFF.

The chain uses TRBV18 and TRBJ1-1; 11 bases line up with TRBD1. The CDR3 spans 16 residues. V lost 3 bases to trimming and J lost 7 bases; unmatched junction nucleotides: 10. Per germline, CDR1 KGHSH and CDR2 LQKENI. Written as DNA, the CDR3 is TGTGCCAGCTCACCCGGACAGGGGGCCGGGTCCATTGAAGCTTTCTTT. It is translated as CASSPGQGAGSIEAFF.

V usage is TRBV6-5 and J usage is TRBJ2-1, with D perhaps matching TRBD1 (6 bases). Trimming shortened V by 3 bases and J by 9 bases, and 18 bases separated the two germline ends. In germline, CDR1 is MNHEY, CDR2 SVGAGI. CDR3 length: 15 residues. The CDR3: CASSYGGGPAGEQFF. The CDR3 nucleotides read TGTGCCAGCAGTTATGGTGGGGGCCCCGCTGGTGAGCAGTTCTTC.